The source of this T cell receptor (beta chain) is a study of shared clonotypes between healthy human individuals. Study details: Donors had three CD4 naive, three CD4 memory, two CD8 naive and one CD8 memory plate apiece.

Terminally differentiated effector memory CD45RA+ cells were excluded from the naive CD8 cells, which were CD45RO-negative and positively selected for CCR7. This CDR3 has 16 residues. CDR1 is MNHEY and CDR2 is SMNVEV in the germline V gene (reference sequence). Losses at the gene ends were 6 bases for V and 3 bases for J; bases not matched to a gene: 7. Genomic DNA belonging to each subset was distributed in equal measure over several immunoSEQ plates. Method: immunoSEQ multiplex PCR; TCRdb's copy keeps in-frame clones and lacks some. The top ten hold approximately 1% of the sample, which has about 2 million clones, approximately 94% seen once.

This TCR was sampled from a man younger than 35 in good health. The sequencing input was naive CD8+ T cells sorted from blood. This rearrangement joins TRBV27 to TRBJ2-2; 10 bases align to TRBD1. The chain's CDR3 is CASSLGDRGDTGELFF. Here the CDR3 DNA reads TGTGCCAGCAGCTTGGGGGACAGGGGCGACACCGGGGAGCTGTTTTTT.